The TCR beta chain under discussion was sequenced for a study of somatic mutations in cytotoxic T cells in rheumatoid arthritis. Background on the study: Patients gave 30 ml EDTA peripheral blood immediately after diagnosis, prior to starting treatment. Selected T-cell populations stained with V beta antibodies were isolated by flow sorting to nearly 100% purity; these included V beta1+ cells subjected to TCRB sequencing. Whole-study results and caveats: For rheumatoid arthritis patients, CD8+ clonality increased with age, whereas it did not in healthy controls. A single CD8+ clone exceeded 20% of CD8+ cells in 8 of 65 patients.

Of note for this clone: As yet, its antigen is unknown.

Trimming removed 2 bases at V and 8 bases at J, with 16 bases between. The germline V gene encodes CDR1 MNHNS and CDR2 SASEGT. This CDR3 comprises 15 residues. TCRdb keeps only in-frame clones here, not all; method: immunoSEQ multiplex PCR. The sample carries approximately 14,000 clones, roughly 72% recorded once. The sequencing input was CD8+ T cells sorted from blood. The chain recombines TRBV6-1 with TRBJ1-3; a weak D match, TRBD1 (5 bases). This receptor was identified in an adult with rheumatoid arthritis. CDR3 in amino acids: CASSETPGTIHTIYF. The CDR3 DNA reads TGTGCCAGCAGTGAAACCCCCGGGACTATACACACCATATATTTT.